This T cell receptor beta chain was obtained from a study of T cell responses to AZD1222 COVID-19 vaccine. Across the whole study: Pooled together were second doses at about 4 or about 12 weeks.

Profiling relied on immunoSEQ multiplex PCR, and the TCRdb table lists in-frame clones only, not all of them. The sample contains roughly 91,000 clones, about 90% of which appear only once. V lost 5 bases, J lost 1 base, and 8 bases lay in between. The CDR3 contains 14 residues. Germline lookup yields CDR1 LNHNV and CDR2 YYDKDF (reference sequence). This clonotype originated in an adult in good health. The rearrangement links TRBV15 to TRBJ2-2; D may correspond to TRBD1 or TRBD2 (6 bases each). This sample comprised peripheral blood, obtained on day 0 of AZD1222 vaccination. The CDR3 DNA follows: TGTGCCACCAGCGGGGGGCAGAACACCGGGGAGCTGTTTTTT. Protein: CATSGGQNTGELFF.